This T cell receptor (beta chain) was identified during a study of CD8+CD57+ T cells in acquired aplastic anemia. Overall study context: Mean yield of DNA from sorted CD4+ and CD8+ cells was roughly 3.1 ug.

Study results and limitations: Common to patients and controls were twenty-nine CD8+ CDR3 sequences. Patients and healthy controls showed no significant CD8+ Simpson's diversity difference.

It was genomic DNA that served as the template for profiling TCR beta VDJ and CDR3. One entry per CDR3 protein results from TCRdb running MiXCR on the reads. There are 150,000 to 200,000 distinct CDR3 sequences in the sample; less than 65% occur only once, and roughly 46% lies in the top ten. As concerns this clonotype: Antigen unknown.

This TCR derives from a human donor with severe aplastic anemia or a healthy control (not recorded which). Material: sorted CD4+, CD8+, or CD8+CD57+ T cells (not recorded which) from PBMCs.

CDR3 sequence: CASSQVLGAPGELFF. The CDR3 DNA sequence: TGTGCCAGCAGCCAAGTTCTGGGAGCCCCCGGGGAGCTGTTTTTT. J is TRBJ2-2 and V is TRBV3-1, with D maybe TRBD2 (5 bases). There are 15 residues in the CDR3. V was shortened by 1 base and J by 6 bases, with 12 bases between the two germline ends. The germline V gene has CDR1 LGHDT and CDR2 YNNKEL (reference sequence).